The source of this T cell receptor (beta chain) is a study of blood T cell repertoires in COVID-19. Overall study context: PBMCs, B-cell-depleted T cells, or T cells were the source of the cDNA or gDNA that made up the material.

CDR1 and CDR2 from the germline V gene are MNHNY and SVGAGI (reference sequence). This CDR3 region has 17 residues. V dropped 5 bases and J dropped 5; count of bases not matched to a gene: 12. Profiled with immunoSEQ multiplex PCR; TCRdb holds only in-frame clones, not every one. The sample has under 140,000 clones, 76% seen once. The TCR originated in a woman older than 75 with acute or convalescent COVID-19. Sequenced input: peripheral blood. The chain employs TRBV6-6 and TRBJ2-5; 12 nucleotides agree with TRBD2. The CDR3 nucleotides are TGTGCCAGCAGTCCAGGACTAGCGGGGATTTTAGGGGAGACCCAGTACTTC. It specifies CASSPGLAGILGETQYF.